This T cell receptor (beta chain) came from a study of shared clonotypes between healthy human individuals. The CDR3 totals 14 residues. The V end lost 1 base, the J end lost 2 bases, and 9 bases lay between the germline ends. Germline V gene data show CDR1 as MDHEN and CDR2 as SYDVKM. CD45RO-negative CD8 cells positively selected for CCR7 made up the naive population, which excluded terminally differentiated effector memory CD45RA+ cells. Broader study findings: Despite large depth, sorted-subset datasets appeared incompletely sequenced. Having only a few donors restricted how much genetic and exposure-history diversity was captured.

Running of the assay took place at deep level. Every subset had its genomic DNA shared out evenly among several immunoSEQ plates. Clones were sequenced by immunoSEQ multiplex PCR, and TCRdb holds only the in-frame ones, with some missing. The sample carries under 1 million clones, 95% to 97% recorded once. About this clone: What it binds is unknown.

The chain combines TRBV28 with TRBJ2-7, with D hard to call. The TCR originated in a young man in good health. The sample comprised naive CD8+ T cells sorted from blood. The CDR3 DNA reads as TGTGCCAGCAGTTTATTCCACATTCCCTACGAGCAGTACTTC. Translated: CASSLFHIPYEQYF.